This T cell receptor (beta chain) originates from a study of regulatory T cells in long-lasting Graves disease. Building of the TCR beta libraries involved iRepertoire HTBI primers and Arm-PCR of CDR3 regions. In the original processing: Identified across the samples were 60 to 70 TRBV segments and 13 to 15 TRBJ segments. Via MiXCR, TCRdb re-called the multiplex PCR reads, giving one row per CDR3 protein. Here the V and J calls rest on TCRdb's processing, not on the authors' analysis. This sample has some 560,000 distinct CDR3 sequences, with 15% to 20% found just once. Time point here: newly diagnosed GD, antithyroid drugs for less than 3 months. From RNA extracted from PBMCs, the TCR library was made. Diagnosis followed American Thyroid Association guidelines for Graves' disease. This sample also appeared in a second study, on T cells in Graves' hyperthyroidism and ophthalmopathy.

The TCR comes from a woman aged 40 to 65 with Graves disease. This material consisted of peripheral blood mononuclear cells (PBMCs), taken at new diagnosis, from a patient treated with antithyroid drugs.

The CDR3 loop is CASSLYLPHQFRYGYTF. For the CDR3, the DNA is TGTGCCAGCAGCTTGTACCTACCCCACCAATTCCGCTATGGCTACACCTTC. V is TRBV5-6 and J is TRBJ1-2; D is ambiguous. The V and J ends lost 1 base and 4 bases respectively, with 20 bases between them. This CDR3 is 17 amino acids long. Germline CDR1 and CDR2: SGHDT and YYEEEE.